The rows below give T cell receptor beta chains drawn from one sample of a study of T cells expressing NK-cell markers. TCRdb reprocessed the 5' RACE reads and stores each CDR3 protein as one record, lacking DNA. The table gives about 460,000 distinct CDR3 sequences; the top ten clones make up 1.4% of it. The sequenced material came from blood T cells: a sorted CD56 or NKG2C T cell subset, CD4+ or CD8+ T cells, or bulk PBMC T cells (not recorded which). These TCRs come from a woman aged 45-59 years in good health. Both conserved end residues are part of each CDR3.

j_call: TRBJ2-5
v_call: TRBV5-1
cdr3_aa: CASSLGPGGSGQETQYF

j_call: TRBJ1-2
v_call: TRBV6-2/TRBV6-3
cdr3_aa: CASSSDGLLGYTF

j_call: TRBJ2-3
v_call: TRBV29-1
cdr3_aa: CSVGLDGRHTQYF

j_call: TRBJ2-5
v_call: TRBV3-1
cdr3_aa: CASSQLQQETQYF

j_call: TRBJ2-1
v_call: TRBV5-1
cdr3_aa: CASRVGGGPYNEQFF

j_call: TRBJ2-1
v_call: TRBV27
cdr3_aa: CASSLSVLAGVRTEQFF

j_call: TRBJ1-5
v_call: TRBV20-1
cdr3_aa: CSARQGGQPQHF

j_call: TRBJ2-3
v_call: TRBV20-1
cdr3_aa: CSAHPGGSLDTQYF

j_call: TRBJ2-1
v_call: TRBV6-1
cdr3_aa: CAARDRLYNEQFF

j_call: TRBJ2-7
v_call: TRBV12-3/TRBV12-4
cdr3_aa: CASRPSGYEQYF

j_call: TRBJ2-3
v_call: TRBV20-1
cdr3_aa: CSARDWDRDGDTQYF

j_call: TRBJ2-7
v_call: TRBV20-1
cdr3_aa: CSARDLRSGTGIYEQYF

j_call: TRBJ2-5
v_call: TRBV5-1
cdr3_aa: CASSPEGYQETQYF

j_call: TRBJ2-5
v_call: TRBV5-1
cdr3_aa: CASSLGHSRETQYF

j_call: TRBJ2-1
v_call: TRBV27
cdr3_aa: CASSSDIYLNEQFF

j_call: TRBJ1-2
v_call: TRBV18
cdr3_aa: CASSLDSNNYGYTF

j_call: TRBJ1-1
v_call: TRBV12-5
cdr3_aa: CASASEAEAFF

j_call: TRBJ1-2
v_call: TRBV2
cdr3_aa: CASSDLGRANYGYTF

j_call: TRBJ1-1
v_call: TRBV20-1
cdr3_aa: CSASVFDTEAFF

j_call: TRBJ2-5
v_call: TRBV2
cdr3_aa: CASIGGPGTSQSQETQYF

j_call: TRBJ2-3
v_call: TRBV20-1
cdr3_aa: CSASPLAGDVDTQYF

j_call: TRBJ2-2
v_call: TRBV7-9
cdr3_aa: CASSQSGGLKNTGELFF

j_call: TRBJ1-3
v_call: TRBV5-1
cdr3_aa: CASSEDPRNTIYF

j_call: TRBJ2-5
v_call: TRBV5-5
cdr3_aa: CASDIDIGETQYF

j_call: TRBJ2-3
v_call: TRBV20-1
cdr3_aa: CSARGLTHTDTQYF

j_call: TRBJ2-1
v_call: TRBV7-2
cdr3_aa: CASIVPGLAGGPQFF

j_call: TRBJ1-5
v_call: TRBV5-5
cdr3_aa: CASSSPETGGWARPQHF

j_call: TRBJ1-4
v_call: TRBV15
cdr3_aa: CATSRRQGSEKLFF

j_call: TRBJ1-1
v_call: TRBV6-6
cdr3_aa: CASSRKDEAFF

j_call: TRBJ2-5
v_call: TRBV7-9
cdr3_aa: CASSSFSRDVIWTQYF

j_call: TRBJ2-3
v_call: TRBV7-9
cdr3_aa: CASSLFGRSGTDTQYF

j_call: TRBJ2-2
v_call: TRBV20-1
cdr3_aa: CSAQGGTGELFF

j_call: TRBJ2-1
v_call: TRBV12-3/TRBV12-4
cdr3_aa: CASRGELGGQFF

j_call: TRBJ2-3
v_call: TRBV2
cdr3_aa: CASSEALWGDTLDTQYF

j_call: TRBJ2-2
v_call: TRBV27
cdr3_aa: CASRMDRNTGELFF

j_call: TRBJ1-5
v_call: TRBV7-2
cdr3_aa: CASSSQGGAYSNQPQHF

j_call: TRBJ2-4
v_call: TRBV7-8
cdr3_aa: CASSPTRGDGKNIQYF

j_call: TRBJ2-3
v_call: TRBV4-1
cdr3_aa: CASSQHDRGRSDTQYF

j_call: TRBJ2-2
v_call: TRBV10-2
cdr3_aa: CASRGLAALTGELFF

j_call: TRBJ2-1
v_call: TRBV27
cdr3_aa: CASSFFAGQPYNEQFF

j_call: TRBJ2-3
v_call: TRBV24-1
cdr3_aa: CATSDFGGPTDTQYF

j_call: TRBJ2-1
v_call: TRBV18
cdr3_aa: CASSRGTALDQFF

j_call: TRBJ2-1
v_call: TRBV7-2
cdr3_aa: CASSNSGTSGKQFF

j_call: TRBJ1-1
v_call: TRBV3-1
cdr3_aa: CASSQDRALLNTEAFF

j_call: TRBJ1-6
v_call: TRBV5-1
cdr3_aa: CASKTGNLNSPLHF

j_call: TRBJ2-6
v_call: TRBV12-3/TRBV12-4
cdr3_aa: CASSLMRGSGANVLTF

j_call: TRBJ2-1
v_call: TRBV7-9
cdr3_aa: CASSLRKAAGEKGEQFF

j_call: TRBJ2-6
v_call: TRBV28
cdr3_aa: CASSLVQGAGSGANVLTF

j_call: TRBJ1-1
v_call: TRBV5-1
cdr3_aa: CASSSRTRTEAFF

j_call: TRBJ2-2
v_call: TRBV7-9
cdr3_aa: CAGVAGVTGELFF

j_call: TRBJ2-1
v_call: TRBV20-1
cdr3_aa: CSATPAGTESYNEQFF

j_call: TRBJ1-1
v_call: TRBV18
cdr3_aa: CASSPPLRNTEAFF

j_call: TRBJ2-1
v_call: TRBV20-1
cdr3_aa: CSAPGLLAGNPNEQFF

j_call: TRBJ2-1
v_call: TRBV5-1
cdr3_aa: CAGSPGLAGSYEQFF